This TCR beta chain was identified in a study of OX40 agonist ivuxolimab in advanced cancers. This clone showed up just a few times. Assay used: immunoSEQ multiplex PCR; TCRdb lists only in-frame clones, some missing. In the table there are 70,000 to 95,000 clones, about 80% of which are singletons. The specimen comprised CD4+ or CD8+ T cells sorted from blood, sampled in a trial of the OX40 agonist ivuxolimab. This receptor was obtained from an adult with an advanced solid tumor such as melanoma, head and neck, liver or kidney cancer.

CDR3 sequence: CASSSGTGRPEAFF. CDR3 DNA: TGTGCCAGCTCCTCCGGGACAGGGCGTCCTGAAGCTTTCTTT. The gene calls are TRBV18 and TRBJ1-1; 9 bases map to TRBD1. The CDR3 is 14 amino acids. V shed 6 bases, J shed 6 bases, and the junction held 8 bases outside the gene matches. The germline V gene has CDR1 KGHSH and CDR2 LQKENI. The variable domain in full, completed from reference TRBV18 and TRBJ1-1, reads NAGVMQNPRHLVRRRGQEARLRCSPMKGHSHVYWYRQLPEEGLKFMVYLQKENIIDESGMPKERFSAEFPKEGPSILRIQQVVRGDSAAYFCASSSGTGRPEAFFGQGTRLTVV.